These 22 T cell receptor beta chains share one sample of origin, sequenced in a study of shared clonotypes between healthy human individuals. Clones were read by immunoSEQ multiplex PCR, and TCRdb kept only the in-frame ones, dropping some. In the table there are around 510,000 clones, about 80% of which are singletons. Sequences were obtained from PBMCs. These receptors were collected from a woman in her 40s in good health. Some clones in this sample may be carry-over from other donors' samples.

As DNA, the CDR3 is TGTGCCAGCAGGGCCAGCGGGAGACTCGGGGAGCTGTTTTTT. Protein product: CASRASGRLGELFF. The rearrangement joins TRBV7-2 to TRBJ2-2; 8 bases are a match to TRBD2. This CDR3 spans 14 amino acids. Trimming took 6 bases from V and 7 from J; bases not matched to a gene: 7. Germline assignment: CDR1 SGHTA and CDR2 FQGNSA.

This chain joins TRBV11-2 and TRBJ2-7; D is uncertain. CDR3 length equals 14 residues. V lost 1 base, J lost 4 bases, and 11 bases lay in between. Germline-derived CDR1 and CDR2 are SGHAT and FQNNGV. The CDR3 DNA reads TGTGCCAGCAGCTTAGGTAGAGTGACTTACGAGCAGTACTTC. This encodes CASSLGRVTYEQYF.

The V gene is TRBV11-2, the J gene TRBJ1-4; a possible D gene is TRBD1 (6 bases). The V and J ends lost 0 bases and 4 bases respectively, with 9 bases between them. The germline CDR1 and CDR2 sequences are SGHAT and FQNNGV. The CDR3 spans 15 residues. The CDR3 sequence: CASSLDWDINEKLFF. The DNA for the CDR3 is TGTGCCAGCAGCTTAGACTGGGACATTAATGAAAAACTGTTTTTT. The whole variable domain, remainder taken from reference TRBV11-2 and TRBJ1-4, is EAGVAQSPRYKIIEKRQSVAFWCNPISGHATLYWYQQILGQGPKLLIQFQNNGVVDDSQLPKDRFSAERLKGVDSTLKIQPAKLEDSAVYLCASSLDWDINEKLFFGSGTQLSVL.

This chain connects TRBV5-1 to TRBJ2-3; 14 positions match TRBD2. This CDR3 has 19 residues. The trim removed 4 bases at V and 0 bases at J, leaving 10 bases unmatched. Per germline, CDR1 SGHRS and CDR2 YFSETQ. The CDR3, as DNA: TGCGCCAGCAGCCCAACCGGGACTAGCGGGAGTCGTAGCACAGATACGCAGTATTTT. Translation gives CASSPTGTSGSRSTDTQYF.

The J gene is TRBJ2-2, the V gene TRBV2; the D is unclear. The CDR3 runs to 11 residues. Trimming removed 1 base at V and 9 bases at J, with 3 bases between. The germline gives CDR1 SNHLY, CDR2 FYNNEI. The CDR3 protein is CASSEEWELFF. The CDR3 nucleotides read TGTGCCAGCAGTGAAGAATGGGAGCTGTTTTTT.

About this clone itself: Only one base separates this from a far larger clonotype, so it likely reflects a read error. Distinct nucleotide sequences in the sample also encode this CDR3. The chain is built from TRBV27 and TRBJ2-2; 8 bases match TRBD1. Germline CDR1 is MNHEY and CDR2 is SMNVEV (reference sequence). This CDR3 contains 14 residues. CDR3 nucleotide sequence: TGTGCCAGCAGTTTACTGACAGGGGCCGGGGAACTGTTTTTT. Encoded protein: CASSLLTGAGELFF.

This chain connects TRBV30 to TRBJ2-5; 8 nucleotides line up with TRBD1. Unmatched junction bases numbered 1, after V lost 0 bases and J lost 4 bases. Germline V lookup: CDR1 GTSNPN, CDR2 SVGIG (reference sequence). The CDR3 is made up of 13 amino acids. The CDR3 coding sequence is TGTGCCTGGAGTGTAACAGGGGGAGAGACCCAGTACTTC. Translated, it gives CAWSVTGGETQYF.

The chain employs TRBV30 and TRBJ2-1; D is ambiguous. CDR3 length: 14 residues. Germline CDR1 and CDR2: GTSNPN and SVGIG (reference sequence). Trimming removed 0 bases at V and 5 bases at J, with 11 bases between. The chain's CDR3 is CAWSVEQVHNEQFF. CDR3 sequence (DNA): TGTGCCTGGAGTGTGGAGCAGGTCCACAATGAGCAGTTCTTC.

The chain uses TRBV7-2 and TRBJ2-7; no reliable D call. Germline V gives CDR1 SGHTA, CDR2 FQGNSA. V was shortened by 1 base and J by 2 bases, with 15 bases between the two germline ends. The CDR3 is made up of 16 amino acids. In DNA, the CDR3 is TGTGCCAGCAGCTTAGGGACCGGCAGGTTGCCCTACGAGCAGTACTTC. It encodes CASSLGTGRLPYEQYF.

The chain links TRBV7-2 to TRBJ1-2; D is ambiguous. CDR1 is SGHTA, CDR2 FQGNSA, per germline. V lost 3 bases and J 7 bases, leaving 9 bases between the germline ends. CDR3 length: 12 residues. The CDR3 DNA is TGTGCCAGCAGCTTGGGAGTGGGTGGCTACACCTTC. It translates to CASSLGVGGYTF.

With regard to this clone: This CDR3 is also generated by other DNA sequences in the sample. The genes are TRBV18 and TRBJ2-5; D remains ambiguous. Germline loops: CDR1 KGHSH, CDR2 LQKENI. CDR3 length: 12 amino acids. Trimming pared 3 bases from V and 0 bases from J, leaving 2 bases between. The CDR3 here is CASSPNQETQYF. For the CDR3, the DNA is TGTGCCAGCTCACCCAACCAAGAGACCCAGTACTTC.

The rearrangement uses TRBV2 and TRBJ2-1; the D gene is possibly TRBD1 (6 bases). The V end was cut by 5 bases, the J end by 9 bases, with 14 bases between. This CDR3 comprises 13 residues. Germline loops: CDR1 SNHLY, CDR2 FYNNEI. CDR3 residues: CASSIDRRTEQFF. The CDR3, as DNA: TGTGCCAGCAGTATTGACAGGAGGACTGAGCAGTTCTTC. Full variable domain (outside the CDR3, taken from reference TRBV2 and TRBJ2-1): EPEVTQTPSHQVTQMGQEVILRCVPISNHLYFYWYRQILGQKVEFLVSFYNNEISEKSEIFDDQFSVERPDGSNFTLKIRSTKLEDSAMYFCASSIDRRTEQFFGPGTRLTVL.

The chain combines TRBV5-1 with TRBJ2-2, with a possible D match to TRBD2 (5 bases). V lost 0 bases and J 1 base, leaving 10 bases between the germline ends. The CDR3 extends over 16 amino acids. Germline CDR1 reads SGHRS; CDR2 reads YFSETQ. CDR3 nucleotide sequence: TGCGCCAGCAGCTTGGGGTTTAGCGAGAACACCGGGGAGCTGTTTTTT. Translated, it gives CASSLGFSENTGELFF. Full variable domain (missing parts from reference TRBV5-1 and TRBJ2-2): KAGVTQTPRYLIKTRGQQVTLSCSPISGHRSVSWYQQTPGQGLQFLFEYFSETQRNKGNFPGRFSGRQFSNSRSEMNVSTLELGDSALYLCASSLGFSENTGELFFGEGSRLTVL.

The rearrangement uses TRBV9 and TRBJ2-7; D is undetermined. The V and J ends lost 0 bases and 6 bases respectively, with 7 bases between them. The CDR3 runs 12 residues. Germline values: CDR1 SGDLS, CDR2 YYNGEE. This chain's CDR3 is CASSVGFGEQYF. CDR3 in DNA: TGTGCCAGCAGCGTAGGATTTGGCGAGCAGTACTTC.

This clone was recorded only once. The genes are TRBV7-2 and TRBJ2-5, with D possibly being TRBD1 (5 bases). Germline CDR1 SGHTA, CDR2 FQGNSA. This CDR3 contains 14 residues. Trimming left V 5 bases short and J 2 bases short, with 12 bases between. CDR3 region: CASSPSRAQETQYF. DNA of the CDR3: TGTGCCAGCAGCCCTTCCAGGGCGCAAGAGACCCAGTACTTC. The variable domain in full, completed from reference TRBV7-2 and TRBJ2-5, reads GAGVSQSPSNKVTEKGKDVELRCDPISGHTALYWYRQSLGQGLEFLIYFQGNSAPDKSGLPSDRFSAERTGGSVSTLTIQRTQQEDSAVYLCASSPSRAQETQYFGPGTRLLVL.

J is TRBJ2-1 and V is TRBV7-9; D possibly corresponds to TRBD2 (5 bases). From germline, CDR1 is SEHNR and CDR2 FQNEAQ (reference sequence). Trimming stripped 4 bases from V and 7 bases from J, with 14 bases between. The CDR3 has 14 amino acids. CDR3 DNA: TGTGCCAGCAGCTCCTCGGGTAGGAGGAATGAGCAGTTCTTC. It yields the protein CASSSSGRRNEQFF.

This clone has only a few counts. V gene TRBV28 combines with J gene TRBJ2-7; TRBD2 matches 8 bases. In germline, CDR1 is MDHEN, CDR2 SYDVKM. The CDR3 is 15 residues long. Losses at the gene ends were 5 bases for V and 0 bases for J; bases not matched to a gene: 6. In nucleotides, the CDR3 is TGTGCCAGCAGTGGGGGACTAGGGAGCTCCTACGAGCAGTACTTC. It translates to CASSGGLGSSYEQYF. The full variable domain, rest sourced from reference TRBV28 and TRBJ2-7, is DVKVTQSSRYLVKRTGEKVFLECVQDMDHENMFWYRQDPGLGLRLIYFSYDVKMKEKGDIPEGYSVSREKKERFSLILESASTNQTSMYLCASSGGLGSSYEQYFGPGTRLTVT.

The genes are TRBV28 and TRBJ2-1, with 9 bases identical to TRBD2. CDR3 length: 17 amino acids. Trimming took 6 bases from V and 1 from J; bases not matched to a gene: 10. The germline V gene has CDR1 MDHEN and CDR2 SYDVKM. In DNA form, the CDR3 reads TGTGCCAGCAGAACTAGGCTAGCGGGATGGTCCTACAATGAGCAGTTCTTC. This gives the protein CASRTRLAGWSYNEQFF. Full variable domain (rest looked up from reference TRBV28 and TRBJ2-1): DVKVTQSSRYLVKRTGEKVFLECVQDMDHENMFWYRQDPGLGLRLIYFSYDVKMKEKGDIPEGYSVSREKKERFSLILESASTNQTSMYLCASRTRLAGWSYNEQFFGPGTRLTVL.

The J gene is TRBJ2-1, the V gene TRBV27, with 7 bases lining up with TRBD1. Trimming at V came to 3 bases and at J to 11 bases, leaving 10 bases not matched to a gene. The CDR3 loop spans 14 amino acids. From germline, CDR1 is MNHEY and CDR2 SMNVEV (reference sequence). CDR3 region: CASSFPDRVGKQFF. The CDR3 DNA reads TGTGCCAGCAGTTTCCCCGACAGGGTAGGAAAGCAGTTCTTC.

In its sample, this clone was seen a few times. V and J are TRBV19 and TRBJ1-1; 7 nucleotides line up with TRBD1. V lost 5 bases and J lost 6; bases outside the gene matches: 6. CDR1 and CDR2 from the germline V gene are LNHDA and SQIVND (reference sequence). The CDR3 covers 13 residues. In nucleotides, the CDR3 is TGTGCCAGTAGTGTGACAGGGTGGGCTGAAGCTTTCTTT. Its protein product is CASSVTGWAEAFF.

V is TRBV27 and J is TRBJ2-1; 9 nucleotides align to TRBD1. Germline CDR1 and CDR2: MNHEY and SMNVEV (reference sequence). The length of the CDR3 is 14 residues. The J segment lost 1 base and the V segment lost 6 bases, leaving 1 base of the junction unmatched. The chain's CDR3 is CASRGQGSYNEQFF. CDR3 nucleotides: TGTGCCAGCAGGGGACAGGGTTCCTACAATGAGCAGTTCTTC.

The chain is built from TRBV18 and TRBJ1-1; 7 bases line up with TRBD1. V gave up 4 bases and J gave up 5 bases; unmatched junction bases: 7. This CDR3 is built from 14 residues. Germline loops: CDR1 KGHSH, CDR2 LQKENI. The CDR3 region is CASSLTGEGTEAFF. The CDR3 bases are TGTGCCAGCTCACTAACAGGGGAGGGAACTGAAGCTTTCTTT.